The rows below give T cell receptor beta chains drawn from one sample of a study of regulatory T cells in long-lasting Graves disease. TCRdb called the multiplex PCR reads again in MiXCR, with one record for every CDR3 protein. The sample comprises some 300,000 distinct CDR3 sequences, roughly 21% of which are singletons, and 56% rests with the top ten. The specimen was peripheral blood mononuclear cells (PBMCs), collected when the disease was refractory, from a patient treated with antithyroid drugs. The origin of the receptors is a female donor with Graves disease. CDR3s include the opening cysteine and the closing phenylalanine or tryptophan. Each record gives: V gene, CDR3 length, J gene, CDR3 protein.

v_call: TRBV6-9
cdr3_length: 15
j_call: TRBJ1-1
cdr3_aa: CASSYDGRPNTEAFF

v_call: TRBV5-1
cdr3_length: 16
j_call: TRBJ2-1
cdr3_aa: CASSLAARSSYNEQFF

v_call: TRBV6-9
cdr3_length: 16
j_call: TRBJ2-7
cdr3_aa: CASSYSSLTGAYEQYF

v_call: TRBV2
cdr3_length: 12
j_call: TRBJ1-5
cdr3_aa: CASNGENQPQHF

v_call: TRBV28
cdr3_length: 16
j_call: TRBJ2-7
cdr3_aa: CASSSPSGRGDYEQYF

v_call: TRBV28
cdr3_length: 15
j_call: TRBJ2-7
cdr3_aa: CASSYPPGDTYEQYF

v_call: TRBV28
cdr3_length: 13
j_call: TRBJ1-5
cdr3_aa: CASATGGGRPQHF

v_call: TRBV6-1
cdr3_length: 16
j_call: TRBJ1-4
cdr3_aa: CASSRGQPSTNEKLFF

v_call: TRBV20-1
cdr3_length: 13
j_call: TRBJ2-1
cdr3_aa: CSARGVTYNEQFF

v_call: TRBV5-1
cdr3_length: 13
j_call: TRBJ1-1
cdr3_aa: CASSPGHSSEAFF

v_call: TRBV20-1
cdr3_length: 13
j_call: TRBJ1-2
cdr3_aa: CSASLPGDYGYTF

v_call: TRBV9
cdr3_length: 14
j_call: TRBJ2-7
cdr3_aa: CASSVGRASYEQYF

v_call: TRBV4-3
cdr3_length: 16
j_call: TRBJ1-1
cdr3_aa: CASSQDTGTGATEAFF

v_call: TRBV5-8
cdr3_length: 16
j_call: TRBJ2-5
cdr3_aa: CASSLWAGSLKETQYF

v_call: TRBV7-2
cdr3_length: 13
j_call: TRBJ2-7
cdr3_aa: CASSLRVLYEQYF

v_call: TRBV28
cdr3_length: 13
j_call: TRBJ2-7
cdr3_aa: CASTAGDSYEQYF

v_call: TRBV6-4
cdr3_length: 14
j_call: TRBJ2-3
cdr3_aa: CASSSPGAGDTQYF